This entry is about one T cell receptor (beta chain). This entry is derived from a study of blood T cell repertoires in COVID-19. Study background: Sample material is recorded as cDNA or gDNA derived from T cells, B-cell-depleted T cells, or PBMCs.

CDR3 length equals 20 residues. After removal of 7 bases from V and 0 bases from J, the junction contained 17 bases not matched to a gene. The germline CDR1 and CDR2 sequences are LGHDT and YNNKEL (reference sequence). In the original analysis: The assay estimated nucleated cells by amplifying reference gene primers. Generated by immunoSEQ multiplex PCR, the TCRdb table keeps only in-frame clones and is missing some. V and J calls and clone size are those listed in that table; D and trimming were worked out from the DNA. The sample lists roughly 100,000 clones; over 75% were seen once. The V and J genes are TRBV3-1 (or the pseudogene TRBV3-2) and TRBJ2-1; 11 bases map to TRBD2. This clonotype was sampled from a human donor in a cohort sampled during active COVID-19. Sequencing was carried out using peripheral blood. CDR3 in DNA: TGTGCCAGCACCCCTGAGTATGGTAGCGGGGGGGGTAGCTCCTACAATGAGCAGTTCTTC. Translated: CASTPEYGSGGGSSYNEQFF.